These 9 T cell receptor beta chains were sequenced from one sample in a study of early stage breast cancer tumors. Here immunoSEQ multiplex PCR was the method, and the copy in TCRdb shows in-frame clones only, minus some. The sample holds approximately 70,000 clones; around 80% are singletons and the top ten take roughly 4.7%. Sequenced sample: blood. The receptor set was obtained from a person aged 40-50 years with breast cancer.

The CDR3 nucleotides are TGTGCCAGCAGCCGAACCCGGACAGGTGGAGGCTACACCTTC. Amino acids: CASSRTRTGGGYTF. This chain uses TRBV7-9 with TRBJ1-2; 7 bases map to TRBD1. From germline, CDR1 is SEHNR and CDR2 FQNEAQ (reference sequence). The CDR3 length is 14 residues. Losses at the gene ends were 5 bases for V and 8 bases for J; bases not matched to a gene: 11.

CDR3 DNA sequence: TGTGCCACGGGGGACACCAATTACGAGCAGTACTTC. Protein: CATGDTNYEQYF. The V gene is TRBV27, the J gene TRBJ2-7; D may correspond to TRBD1 or TRBD2 (6 bases each). The CDR3 is 12 residues long. Trimming stripped 10 bases from V and 4 bases from J, with 14 bases between. Germline V lookup: CDR1 MNHEY, CDR2 SMNVEV (reference sequence).

The chain combines TRBV5-4 with TRBJ2-7; TRBD1 matches 8 bases. This CDR3 is 13 amino acids long. Germline V gene data show CDR1 as SGHNT and CDR2 as YYREEE (reference sequence). With V trimmed by 4 bases and J by 4 bases, 4 bases remained unmatched. CDR3 nucleotides: TGTGCCAGCAGCAATGACAGGGGTTACGAGCAGTACTTC. This encodes CASSNDRGYEQYF. Looking up the rest from reference TRBV5-4 and TRBJ2-7 gives the full variable domain: ETGVTQSPTHLIKTRGQQVTLRCSSQSGHNTVSWYQQALGQGPQFIFQYYREEENGRGNFPPRFSGLQFPNYSSELNVNALELDDSALYLCASSNDRGYEQYFGPGTRLTVT.

The rearrangement joins TRBV27 to TRBJ1-5, with TRBD1 matching 7 bases. J was trimmed by 2 bases and V by 0 bases; bases with no gene match: 10. CDR3 size: 18 residues. The germline V gene encodes CDR1 MNHEY and CDR2 SMNVEV (reference sequence). The CDR3 region is CASSLSSVGQGGNQPQHF. The CDR3 nucleotides are TGTGCCAGCAGTTTATCGTCTGTCGGGCAGGGGGGCAATCAGCCCCAGCATTTT.

This clone was recorded a few times. The chain combines TRBV11-3 with TRBJ2-7; TRBD2 agrees at 11 bases. The CDR3 runs to 15 residues. The junction had 8 bases not matched to a gene; V was cut back by 4 bases and J by 6 bases. Germline loops: CDR1 SGHNT, CDR2 YENEEA. This CDR3 is CASSSTGLAGGEQYF. Here the CDR3 DNA reads TGTGCCAGCAGCTCCACCGGGCTAGCGGGAGGCGAGCAGTACTTC. Complete variable domain (other parts from reference TRBV11-3 and TRBJ2-7): EAGVVQSPRYKIIEKKQPVAFWCNPISGHNTLYWYLQNLGQGPELLIRYENEEAVDDSQLPKDRFSAERLKGVDSTLKIQPAELGDSAVYLCASSSTGLAGGEQYFGPGTRLTVT.

This chain uses TRBV6-4 with TRBJ2-7; 8 nucleotides line up with TRBD1. Germline-derived CDR1 and CDR2 are MRHNA and SNTAGT. V lost 3 bases to trimming and J lost 1 base; unmatched junction nucleotides: 2. This CDR3 has 14 amino acids. CDR3 coding DNA: TGTGCCAGCAGTGAACAGGGGGGATCCTACGAGCAGTACTTC. Translating it yields CASSEQGGSYEQYF.

CDR3 in DNA: TGTGCCAGCAGGAACTACAATGAGCAGTTCTTC. This sequence encodes CASRNYNEQFF. The V and J genes are TRBV27 and TRBJ2-1; D remains unclear. The CDR3 has 11 amino acids. Trimming left V 6 bases short and J 3 bases short, with 3 bases between. The germline CDR1 and CDR2 sequences are MNHEY and SMNVEV (reference sequence).

V usage is TRBV7-3 and J usage is TRBJ1-1; D might be TRBD1 (6 bases). V lost 4 bases and J lost 2, with 14 bases in between. Per germline, CDR1 SGHTA and CDR2 FQGTGA. The CDR3 loop spans 15 amino acids. CDR3 region: CASSSSGTPNTEAFF. CDR3 sequence (DNA): TGTGCCAGCAGCTCTTCCGGGACACCTAACACTGAAGCTTTCTTT.

The rearrangement joins TRBV18 to TRBJ1-1; possibly TRBD1 for D (6 bases). Trimming pared 7 bases from V and 0 bases from J, leaving 12 bases between. Germline-derived CDR1 and CDR2 are KGHSH and LQKENI. The CDR3 loop spans 14 amino acids. The CDR3 here is CASWQGGMNTEAFF. DNA of the CDR3: TGTGCCAGCTGGCAAGGGGGGATGAACACTGAAGCTTTCTTT. The whole variable domain, remainder taken from reference TRBV18 and TRBJ1-1, is NAGVMQNPRHLVRRRGQEARLRCSPMKGHSHVYWYRQLPEEGLKFMVYLQKENIIDESGMPKERFSAEFPKEGPSILRIQQVVRGDSAAYFCASWQGGMNTEAFFGQGTRLTVV.